This paragraph covers one TCR beta chain sequence. V lost 2 bases and J 0 bases, leaving 14 bases between the germline ends. The CDR3 extends over 17 amino acids. Germline V lookup: CDR1 SGHRS, CDR2 YFSETQ. Time point in this sample: patch test 3, about 24 weeks after DPC sensitization. The treatment was: therapeutic diphenylcyclopropenone sensitization with weekly scalp DPC. Blood collection happened ahead of applying each patch test. This entry is derived from a study of human T cells and chemical hapten exposure. Study-level information: Across its approximately 25 weeks, the study gave patients weekly diphenylcyclopropenone doses to the scalp.

TCRdb re-derived calls from the RACE reads in MiXCR, one entry per CDR3 protein. The sample shows under 200,000 distinct CDR3 sequences, 25% to 30% of them seen only once. The rearrangement uses TRBV5-1 and TRBJ2-2; weak D call: TRBD1 (5 bases). The sample in question was whole blood, obtained in connection with sensitization to the hapten diphenylcyclopropenone (DPC). This receptor was taken from a woman in her late teens or twenties with alopecia areata. Some clones in this sample may be carry-over from other donors' samples. CDR3 residues: CASSFGARTSNTGELFF. Here the CDR3 DNA reads TGCGCCAGCAGCTTTGGGGCCCGTACTTCGAACACCGGGGAGCTGTTTTTT.